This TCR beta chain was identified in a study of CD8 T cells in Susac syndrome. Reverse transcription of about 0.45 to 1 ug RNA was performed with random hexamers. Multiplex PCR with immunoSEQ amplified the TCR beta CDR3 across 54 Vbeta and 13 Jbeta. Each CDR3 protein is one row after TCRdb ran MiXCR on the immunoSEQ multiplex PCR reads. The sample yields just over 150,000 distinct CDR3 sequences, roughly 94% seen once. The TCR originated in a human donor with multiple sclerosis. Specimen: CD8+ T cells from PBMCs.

CDR3 DNA: TGTGCCACCAGCGAAGGGGGCCCCAACTATGGCTACACCTTC. Amino acids: CATSEGGPNYGYTF. J is TRBJ1-2 and V is TRBV24-1; 7 bases map to TRBD1. CDR3 length: 14 residues. Germline V gives CDR1 KGHDR, CDR2 SFDVKD. The J segment lost 2 bases and the V segment lost 7 bases, leaving 6 bases of the junction unmatched.